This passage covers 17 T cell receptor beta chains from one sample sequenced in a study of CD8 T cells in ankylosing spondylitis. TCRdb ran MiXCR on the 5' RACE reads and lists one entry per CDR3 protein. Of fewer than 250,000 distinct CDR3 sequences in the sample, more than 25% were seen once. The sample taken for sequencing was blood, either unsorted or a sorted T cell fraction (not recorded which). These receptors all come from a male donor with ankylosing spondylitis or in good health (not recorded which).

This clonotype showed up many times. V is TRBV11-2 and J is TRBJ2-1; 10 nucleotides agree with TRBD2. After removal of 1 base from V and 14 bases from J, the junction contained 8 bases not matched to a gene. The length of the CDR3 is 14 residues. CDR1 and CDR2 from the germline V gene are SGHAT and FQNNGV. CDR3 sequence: CASSLASGSRGEFF. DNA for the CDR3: TGTGCCAGCAGCTTAGCTAGCGGGAGTCGGGGCGAGTTCTTC. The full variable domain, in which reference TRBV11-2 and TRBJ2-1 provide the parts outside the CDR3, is EAGVAQSPRYKIIEKRQSVAFWCNPISGHATLYWYQQILGQGPKLLIQFQNNGVVDDSQLPKDRFSAERLKGVDSTLKIQPAKLEDSAVYLCASSLASGSRGEFFGPGTRLTVL.

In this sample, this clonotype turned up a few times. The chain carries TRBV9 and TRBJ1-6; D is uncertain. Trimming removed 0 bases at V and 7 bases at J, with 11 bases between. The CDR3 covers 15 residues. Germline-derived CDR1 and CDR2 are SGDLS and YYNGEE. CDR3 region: CASSVGQDVNSPLHF. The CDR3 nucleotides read TGTGCCAGCAGCGTAGGGCAAGATGTAAATTCACCCCTCCACTTT.

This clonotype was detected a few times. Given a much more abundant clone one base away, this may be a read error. Written as DNA, the CDR3 is TGTGCCAGCAGTTTGCGACAGGGCTACGAGCAGTACTTC. Translation gives CASSLRQGYEQYF. This chain connects TRBV12-3 or TRBV12-4 to TRBJ2-7; 7 bases are a match to TRBD1. The CDR3 consists of 13 residues. Trimming at V came to 3 bases and at J to 3 bases, leaving 2 bases not matched to a gene.

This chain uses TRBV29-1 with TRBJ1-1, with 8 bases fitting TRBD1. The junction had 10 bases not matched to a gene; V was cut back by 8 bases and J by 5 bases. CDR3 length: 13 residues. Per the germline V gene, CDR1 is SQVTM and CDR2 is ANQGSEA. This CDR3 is CSTTQGDGTEAFF. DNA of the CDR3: TGCAGCACCACACAGGGGGACGGGACTGAAGCTTTCTTT.

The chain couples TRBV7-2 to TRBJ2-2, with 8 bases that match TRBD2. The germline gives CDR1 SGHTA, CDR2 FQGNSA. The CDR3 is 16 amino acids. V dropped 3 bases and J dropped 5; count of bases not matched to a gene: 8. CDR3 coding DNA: TGTGCCAGCAGCTTTAACTCCGGGACTAGGACCGGGGAGCTGTTTTTT. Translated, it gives CASSFNSGTRTGELFF.

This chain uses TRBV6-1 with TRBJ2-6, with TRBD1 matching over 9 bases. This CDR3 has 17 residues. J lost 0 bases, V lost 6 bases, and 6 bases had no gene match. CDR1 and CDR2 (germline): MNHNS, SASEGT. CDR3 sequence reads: CASRPGQGISGANVLTF. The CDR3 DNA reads TGTGCCAGCAGACCGGGACAGGGAATCTCTGGGGCCAACGTCCTGACTTTC.

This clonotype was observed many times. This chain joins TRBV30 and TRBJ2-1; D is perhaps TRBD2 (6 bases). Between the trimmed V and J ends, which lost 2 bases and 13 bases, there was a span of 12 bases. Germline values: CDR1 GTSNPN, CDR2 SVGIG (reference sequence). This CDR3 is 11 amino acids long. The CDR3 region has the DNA TGTGCCTGGAGTCCGGGAGTCGGTCAGTTCTTC. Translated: CAWSPGVGQFF.

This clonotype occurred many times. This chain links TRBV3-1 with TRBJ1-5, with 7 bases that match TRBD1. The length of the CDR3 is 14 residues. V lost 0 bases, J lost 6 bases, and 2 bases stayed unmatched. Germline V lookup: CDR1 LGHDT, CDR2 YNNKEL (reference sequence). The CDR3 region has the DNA TGTGCCAGCAGCCAAGAAACAGGGGCTCAGCCCCAGCATTTT. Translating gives CASSQETGAQPQHF. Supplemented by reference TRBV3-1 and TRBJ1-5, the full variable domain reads DTAVSQTPKYLVTQMGNDKSIKCEQNLGHDTMYWYKQDSKKFLKIMFSYNNKELIINETVPNRFSPKSPDKAHLNLHINSLELGDSAVYFCASSQETGAQPQHFGDGTRLSIL.

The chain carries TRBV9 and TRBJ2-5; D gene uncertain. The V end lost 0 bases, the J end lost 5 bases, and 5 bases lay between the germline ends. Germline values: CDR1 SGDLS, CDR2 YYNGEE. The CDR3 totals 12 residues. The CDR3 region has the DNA TGTGCCAGCAGCGTAGAAGGGGAGACCCAGTACTTC. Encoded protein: CASSVEGETQYF.

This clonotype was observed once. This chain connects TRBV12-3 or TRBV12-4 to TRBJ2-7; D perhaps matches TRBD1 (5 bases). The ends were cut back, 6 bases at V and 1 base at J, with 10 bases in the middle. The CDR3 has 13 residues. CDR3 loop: CASRVDTSYEQYF. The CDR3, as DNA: TGTGCCAGCAGGGTGGACACGTCCTACGAGCAGTACTTC.

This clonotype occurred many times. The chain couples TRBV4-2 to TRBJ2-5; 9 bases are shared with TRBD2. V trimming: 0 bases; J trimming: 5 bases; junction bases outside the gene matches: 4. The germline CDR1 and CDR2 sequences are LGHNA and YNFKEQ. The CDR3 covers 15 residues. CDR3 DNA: TGTGCCAGCAGCCAAGAGAGTAGCGGGAGTGAGACCCAGTACTTC. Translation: CASSQESSGSETQYF.

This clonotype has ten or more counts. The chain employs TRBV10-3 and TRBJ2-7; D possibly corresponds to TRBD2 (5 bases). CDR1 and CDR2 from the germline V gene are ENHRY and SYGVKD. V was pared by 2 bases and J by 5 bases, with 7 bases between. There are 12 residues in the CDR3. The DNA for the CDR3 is TGTGCCATCAGTGAGGTCGGGGACGAGCAGTACTTC. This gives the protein CAISEVGDEQYF.

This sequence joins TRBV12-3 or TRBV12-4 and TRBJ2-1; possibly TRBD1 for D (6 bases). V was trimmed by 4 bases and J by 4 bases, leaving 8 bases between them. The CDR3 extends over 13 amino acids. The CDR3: CASSSQGYNEQFF. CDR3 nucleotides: TGTGCCAGCAGTTCTCAGGGGTACAATGAGCAGTTCTTC.

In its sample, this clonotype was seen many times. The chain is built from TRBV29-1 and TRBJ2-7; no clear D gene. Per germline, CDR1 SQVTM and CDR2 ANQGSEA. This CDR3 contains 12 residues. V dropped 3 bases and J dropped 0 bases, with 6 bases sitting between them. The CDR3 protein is CSVEESSYEQYF. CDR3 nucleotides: TGCAGCGTTGAGGAAAGCTCCTACGAGCAGTACTTC.

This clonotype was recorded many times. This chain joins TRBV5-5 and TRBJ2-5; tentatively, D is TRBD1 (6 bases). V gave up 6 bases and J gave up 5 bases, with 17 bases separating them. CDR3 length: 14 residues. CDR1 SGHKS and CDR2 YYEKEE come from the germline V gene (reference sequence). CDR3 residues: CASTPLQGTETQYF. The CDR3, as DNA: TGTGCCAGCACCCCTTTACAGGGTACGGAGACCCAGTACTTC. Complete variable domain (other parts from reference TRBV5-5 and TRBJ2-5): DAGVTQSPTHLIKTRGQQVTLRCSPISGHKSVSWYQQVLGQGPQFIFQYYEKEERGRGNFPDRFSARQFPNYSSELNVNALLLGDSALYLCASTPLQGTETQYFGPGTRLLVL.

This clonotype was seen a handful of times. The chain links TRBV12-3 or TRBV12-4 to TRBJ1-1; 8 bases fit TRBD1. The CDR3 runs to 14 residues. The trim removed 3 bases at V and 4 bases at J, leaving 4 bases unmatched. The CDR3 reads CASSFAGGTTEAFF. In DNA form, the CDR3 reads TGTGCCAGCAGTTTCGCAGGGGGCACCACTGAAGCTTTCTTT.

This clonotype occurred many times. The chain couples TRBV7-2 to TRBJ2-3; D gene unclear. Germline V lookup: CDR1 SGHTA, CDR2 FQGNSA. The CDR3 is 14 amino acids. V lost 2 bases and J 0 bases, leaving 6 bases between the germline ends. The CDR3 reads CASSLTFSTDTQYF. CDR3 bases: TGTGCCAGCAGCTTAACCTTTAGCACAGATACGCAGTATTTT.